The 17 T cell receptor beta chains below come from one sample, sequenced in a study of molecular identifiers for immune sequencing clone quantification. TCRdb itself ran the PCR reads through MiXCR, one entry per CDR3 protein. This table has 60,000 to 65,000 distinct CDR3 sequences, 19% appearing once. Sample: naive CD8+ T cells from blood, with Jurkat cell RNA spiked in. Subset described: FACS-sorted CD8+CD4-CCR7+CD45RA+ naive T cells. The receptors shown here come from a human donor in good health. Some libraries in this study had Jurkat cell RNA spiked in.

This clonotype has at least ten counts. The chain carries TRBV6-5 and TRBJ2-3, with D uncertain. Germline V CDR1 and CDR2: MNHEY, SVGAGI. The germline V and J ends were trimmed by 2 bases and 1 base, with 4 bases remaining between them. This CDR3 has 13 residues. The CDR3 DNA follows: TGTGCCAGCAGTTACGCCCGCACAGATACGCAGTATTTT. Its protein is CASSYARTDTQYF.

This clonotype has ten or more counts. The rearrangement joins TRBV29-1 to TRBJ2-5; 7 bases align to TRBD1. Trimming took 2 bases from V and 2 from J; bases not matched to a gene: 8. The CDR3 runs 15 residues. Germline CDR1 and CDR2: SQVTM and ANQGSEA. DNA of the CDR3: TGCAGCGTTGAAACATCAGGACAGGAACAAGAGACCCAGTACTTC. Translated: CSVETSGQEQETQYF.

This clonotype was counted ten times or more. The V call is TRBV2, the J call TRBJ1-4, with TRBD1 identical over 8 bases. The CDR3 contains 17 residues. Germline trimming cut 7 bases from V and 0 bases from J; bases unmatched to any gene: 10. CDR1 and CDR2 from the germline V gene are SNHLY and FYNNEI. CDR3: CASIRTGTYATNEKLFF. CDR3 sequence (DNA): TGTGCCAGCATAAGGACAGGGACGTATGCAACTAATGAAAAACTGTTTTTT.

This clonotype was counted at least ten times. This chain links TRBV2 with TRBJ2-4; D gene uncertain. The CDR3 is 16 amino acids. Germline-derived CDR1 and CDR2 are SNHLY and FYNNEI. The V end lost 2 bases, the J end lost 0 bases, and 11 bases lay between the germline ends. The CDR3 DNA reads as TGTGCCAGCAGTGAAAGGCAGGAGATAGCCAAAAACATTCAGTACTTC. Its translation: CASSERQEIAKNIQYF.

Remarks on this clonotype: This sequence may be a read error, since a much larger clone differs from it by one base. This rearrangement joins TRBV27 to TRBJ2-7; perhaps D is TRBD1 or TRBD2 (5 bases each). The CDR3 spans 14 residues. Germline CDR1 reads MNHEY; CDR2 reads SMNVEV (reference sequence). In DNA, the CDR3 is TGTGCCAGCAGTTTATTGGTCGGGACCTACGAGCAGCACTTC. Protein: CASSLLVGTYEQHF.

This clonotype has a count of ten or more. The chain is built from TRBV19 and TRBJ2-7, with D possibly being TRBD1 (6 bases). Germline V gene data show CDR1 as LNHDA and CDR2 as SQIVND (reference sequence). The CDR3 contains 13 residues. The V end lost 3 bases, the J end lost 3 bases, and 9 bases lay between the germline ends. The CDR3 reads CASSIQGFYEQYF. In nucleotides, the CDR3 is TGTGCCAGTAGTATTCAGGGGTTCTACGAGCAGTACTTC.

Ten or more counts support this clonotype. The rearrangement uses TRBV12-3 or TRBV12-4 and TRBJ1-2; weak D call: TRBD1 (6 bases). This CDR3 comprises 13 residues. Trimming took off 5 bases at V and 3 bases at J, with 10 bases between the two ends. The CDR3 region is CASSEGGYYGYTF. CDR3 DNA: TGTGCCAGCAGTGAGGGGGGGTACTATGGCTACACCTTC.

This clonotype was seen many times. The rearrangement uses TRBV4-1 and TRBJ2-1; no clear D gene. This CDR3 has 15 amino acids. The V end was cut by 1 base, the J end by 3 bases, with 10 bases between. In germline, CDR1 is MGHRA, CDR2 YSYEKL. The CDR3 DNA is TGCGCCAGCAGCCAAGGAGGCCGGAGCTACAATGAGCAGTTCTTC. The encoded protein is CASSQGGRSYNEQFF.

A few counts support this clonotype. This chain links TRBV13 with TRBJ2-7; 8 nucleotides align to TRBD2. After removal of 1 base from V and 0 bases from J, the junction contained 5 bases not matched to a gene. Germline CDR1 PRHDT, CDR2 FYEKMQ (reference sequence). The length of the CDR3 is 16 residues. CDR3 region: CASSLEGAGASYEQYF. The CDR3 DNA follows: TGTGCCAGCAGCTTAGAGGGAGCGGGGGCCTCCTACGAGCAGTACTTC. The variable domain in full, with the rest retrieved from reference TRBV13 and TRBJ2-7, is AAGVIQSPRHLIKEKRETATLKCYPIPRHDTVYWYQQGPGQDPQFLISFYEKMQSDKGSIPDRFSAQQFSDYHSELNMSSLELGDSALYFCASSLEGAGASYEQYFGPGTRLTVT.

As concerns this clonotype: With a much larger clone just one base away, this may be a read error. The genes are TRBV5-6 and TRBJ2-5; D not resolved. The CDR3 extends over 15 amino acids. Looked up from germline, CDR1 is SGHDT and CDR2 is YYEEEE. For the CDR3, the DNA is TGTGCCAGCGGCTTGTCCGGTAGGGTCGGAGAGACCCAGTACTTC. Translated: CASGLSGRVGETQYF.

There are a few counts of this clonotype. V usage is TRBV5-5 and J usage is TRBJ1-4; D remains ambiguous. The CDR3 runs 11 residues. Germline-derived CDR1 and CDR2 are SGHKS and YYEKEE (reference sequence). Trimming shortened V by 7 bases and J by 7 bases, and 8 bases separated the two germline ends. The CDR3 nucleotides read TGTGCCAGCCGCGGTGGTGAAAAACTGTTTTTT. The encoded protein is CASRGGEKLFF.

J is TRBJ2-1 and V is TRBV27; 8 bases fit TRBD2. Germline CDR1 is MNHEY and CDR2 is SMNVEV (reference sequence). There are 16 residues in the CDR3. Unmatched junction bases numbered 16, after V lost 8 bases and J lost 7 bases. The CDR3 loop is CASGLGGAGGVNEQFF. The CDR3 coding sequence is TGTGCCAGCGGCCTAGGGGGTGCGGGAGGTGTGAATGAGCAGTTCTTC.

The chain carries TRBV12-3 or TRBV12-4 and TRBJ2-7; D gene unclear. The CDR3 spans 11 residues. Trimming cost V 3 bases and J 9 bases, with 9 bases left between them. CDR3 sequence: CASSFSAGQYF. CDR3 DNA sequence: TGTGCCAGCAGTTTTTCCGCAGGGCAGTACTTC.

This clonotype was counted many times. The CDR3 is CSGLAGEGEQYF. CDR3 bases: TGCAGCGGACTAGCGGGAGAGGGTGAGCAGTACTTC. The chain uses TRBV29-1 and TRBJ2-7; 12 positions agree with TRBD2. Germline assignment: CDR1 SQVTM and CDR2 ANQGSEA. The CDR3 length is 12 residues. V dropped 7 bases and J dropped 7; count of bases not matched to a gene: 5.

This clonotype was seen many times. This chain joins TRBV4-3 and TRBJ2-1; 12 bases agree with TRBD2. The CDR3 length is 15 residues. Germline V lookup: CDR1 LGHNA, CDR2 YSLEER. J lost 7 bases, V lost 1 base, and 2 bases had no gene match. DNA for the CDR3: TGCGCCAGCAGCCAAGGAGGACTAGCGGGAAATGAGCAGTTCTTC. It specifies CASSQGGLAGNEQFF.

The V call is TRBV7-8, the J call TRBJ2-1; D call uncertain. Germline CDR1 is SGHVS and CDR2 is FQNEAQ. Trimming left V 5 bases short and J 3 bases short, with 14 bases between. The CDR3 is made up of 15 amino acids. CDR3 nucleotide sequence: TGTGCCAGCAGCCTGGGCGTCAGCTTCTACAATGAGCAGTTCTTC. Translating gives CASSLGVSFYNEQFF. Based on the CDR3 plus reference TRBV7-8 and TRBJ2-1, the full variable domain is GAGVSQSPRYKVAKRGQDVALRCDPISGHVSLFWYQQALGQGPEFLTYFQNEAQLDKSGLPSDRFFAERPEGSVSTLKIQRTQQEDSAVYLCASSLGVSFYNEQFFGPGTRLTVL.

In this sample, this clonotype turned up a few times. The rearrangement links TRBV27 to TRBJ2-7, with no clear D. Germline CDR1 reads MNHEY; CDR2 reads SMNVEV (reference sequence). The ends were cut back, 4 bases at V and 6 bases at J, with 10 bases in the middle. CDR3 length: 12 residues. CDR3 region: CASSSERGEQYF. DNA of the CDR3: TGTGCCAGCAGTTCTGAACGAGGCGAGCAGTACTTC.